Listed below are T cell receptor beta chains from one sample, sequenced in a study of molecular identifiers for immune sequencing clone quantification. TCRdb reprocessed the PCR reads with MiXCR, giving one entry per CDR3 protein. The data hold about 630,000 distinct CDR3 sequences, with approximately 24% observed a single time. Sequencing used naive CD8+ T cells from blood, with Jurkat cell RNA spiked in. These receptors originate from a human donor in good health. Some libraries in this study had Jurkat cell RNA spiked in. The CDR3 runs from the conserved cysteine through the conserved F or W. Each record gives: D gene, J gene, V gene, clone size, CDR3 DNA, CDR3 protein. D genes are given only for firm matches. Size tells how often a clone was seen (once, few, many) or the class of an expanded clone, and some rows leave it out.

D gene: TRBD1; J gene: TRBJ2-2; V gene: TRBV19; clone size: few; CDR3 DNA: TGTGCCAGTAGTATAGGGACAGGGGGCTTGTCCGGGGAGCTGTTTTTT; CDR3 protein: CASSIGTGGLSGELFF
D gene: -; J gene: TRBJ2-1; V gene: TRBV20-1; clone size: few; CDR3 DNA: TGCAGTGCCTCCGCCCTCTTAGCGACCCTCTCCTACAATGAGCAGTTCTTC; CDR3 protein: CSASALLATLSYNEQFF
D gene: -; J gene: TRBJ2-3; V gene: TRBV13; clone size: many; CDR3 DNA: TGTGCCAGCAGCACGCCGCGTGGACTTAGCACAGATACGCAGTATTTT; CDR3 protein: CASSTPRGLSTDTQYF
D gene: -; J gene: TRBJ2-5; V gene: TRBV6-2/TRBV6-3; clone size: many; CDR3 DNA: TGTGCCAGCCTGTCGGACAGAGCCCAAGAGACCCAGTACTTC; CDR3 protein: CASLSDRAQETQYF
D gene: -; J gene: TRBJ1-1; V gene: TRBV29-1; clone size: many; CDR3 DNA: TGCAGCGTTGGTAATGGGGAGTCTGAAGCTTTCTTT; CDR3 protein: CSVGNGESEAFF
D gene: -; J gene: TRBJ2-1; V gene: TRBV15; clone size: -; CDR3 DNA: TGTGCCACCAGCAGAGCCTTAGCGGAATACAATGAGCAGTTCTTC; CDR3 protein: CATSRALAEYNEQFF
D gene: TRBD2; J gene: TRBJ2-5; V gene: TRBV12-3/TRBV12-4; clone size: many; CDR3 DNA: TGTGCCAGCAGACTAGCGGATGAGACCCAGTACTTC; CDR3 protein: CASRLADETQYF
D gene: TRBD1; J gene: TRBJ1-1; V gene: TRBV7-8; clone size: few; CDR3 DNA: TGTGCCAGCAGCCTTTACACTACAGGGGGCGAAGGAGCTTTCTTT; CDR3 protein: CASSLYTTGGEGAFF
D gene: -; J gene: TRBJ2-3; V gene: TRBV4-3; clone size: many; CDR3 DNA: TGCGCCAGCAGCCATTCCAAGGGCACAGATACGCAGTATTTT; CDR3 protein: CASSHSKGTDTQYF
D gene: -; J gene: TRBJ1-1; V gene: TRBV6-2/TRBV6-3; clone size: many; CDR3 DNA: TGTGCCAGCAGTTACGACTCAGGGGTTGAAGCTTTCTTT; CDR3 protein: CASSYDSGVEAFF
D gene: -; J gene: TRBJ2-7; V gene: TRBV10-3; clone size: many; CDR3 DNA: TGTGCCATCAGTGGTTCGGGACTCTCCTACGAGCAGTACTTC; CDR3 protein: CAISGSGLSYEQYF
D gene: TRBD1; J gene: TRBJ2-7; V gene: TRBV4-2; clone size: -; CDR3 DNA: TGTGCCAGCAGCCAAGATTTGGGGACAGCCTCCTACGAGCAGTACTTC; CDR3 protein: CASSQDLGTASYEQYF
D gene: TRBD2; J gene: TRBJ2-3; V gene: TRBV6-5; clone size: -; CDR3 DNA: TGTGCCAGCAGAGGGACTAACACAGATACGCAGTATTTT; CDR3 protein: CASRGTNTDTQYF
D gene: TRBD2; J gene: TRBJ2-7; V gene: TRBV14; clone size: many; CDR3 DNA: TGTGCCAGCAGCCAAGACTCGCCTAGCGGTCCCTACGAGCAGTACTTC; CDR3 protein: CASSQDSPSGPYEQYF
D gene: -; J gene: TRBJ2-1; V gene: TRBV27; clone size: few; CDR3 DNA: TGTGCCAGCAGCCGGACCGAAAGACATGAGCAGTTCTTC; CDR3 protein: CASSRTERHEQFF
D gene: TRBD1; J gene: TRBJ2-7; V gene: TRBV20-1; clone size: -; CDR3 DNA: TGCAGTGCTACCTACAGGGGGCCGCTTGGGGAGCAGTACTTC; CDR3 protein: CSATYRGPLGEQYF
D gene: TRBD2; J gene: TRBJ2-2; V gene: TRBV29-1; clone size: many; CDR3 DNA: TGCAGCGCTCGGACTAGTTCCGTATTTTACACCGGGGAGCTGTTTTTT; CDR3 protein: CSARTSSVFYTGELFF
D gene: TRBD1; J gene: TRBJ1-2; V gene: TRBV4-2; clone size: -; CDR3 DNA: TGTGCCAGCAGCCAAGTATCAGTACTTGACGGGACAGGGCATGGCTACACCTTC; CDR3 protein: CASSQVSVLDGTGHGYTF
D gene: -; J gene: TRBJ1-6; V gene: TRBV27; clone size: few; CDR3 DNA: TGTGCCAGCAAGACGGGGAATTCACCCCTCCACTTT; CDR3 protein: CASKTGNSPLHF
D gene: TRBD1; J gene: TRBJ1-4; V gene: TRBV6-1; clone size: -; CDR3 DNA: TGTGCCAGCAGTGAGACAGGGGAGTATGGAAAACTGTTTTTT; CDR3 protein: CASSETGEYGKLFF
D gene: TRBD2; J gene: TRBJ2-5; V gene: TRBV14; clone size: many; CDR3 DNA: TGTGCCAGCAGCCAAGAATCCTGGGGCGGGGGGTCCGTCGGGACCCAGTACTTC; CDR3 protein: CASSQESWGGGSVGTQYF
D gene: TRBD1; J gene: TRBJ1-1; V gene: TRBV5-6; clone size: many; CDR3 DNA: TGTGCCAGCAGCTTGGGACAGGGGGCGCGAACTGAAGCTTTCTTT; CDR3 protein: CASSLGQGARTEAFF
D gene: -; J gene: TRBJ2-7; V gene: TRBV5-8; clone size: few; CDR3 DNA: TGTGCCAGCAGCCGCCGGGAGGGGGCGGGCGAGCAGTACTTC; CDR3 protein: CASSRREGAGEQYF
D gene: -; J gene: TRBJ1-1; V gene: TRBV14; clone size: many; CDR3 DNA: TGTGCCAGCAGCCAAGGGGGCCCTGAAGCTTTCTTT; CDR3 protein: CASSQGGPEAFF
D gene: -; J gene: TRBJ1-5; V gene: TRBV6-5; clone size: many; CDR3 DNA: TGTGCCAGCAGTTATACGGGAGCGGGCAATCAGCCCCAGCATTTT; CDR3 protein: CASSYTGAGNQPQHF
D gene: -; J gene: TRBJ2-3; V gene: TRBV23-1; clone size: many; CDR3 DNA: TGCGCCAGCAGACAAGGGACAGATACGCAGTATTTT; CDR3 protein: CASRQGTDTQYF